These 13 T cell receptor beta chains came from one sample sequenced in a study of cytomegalovirus exposure and HLA in healthy donors. The PCR employed 60 Vbeta primers together with 13 Jbeta primers. Clones were sequenced by immunoSEQ multiplex PCR, and TCRdb holds only the in-frame ones, with some missing. Of approximately 100,000 clones listed, approximately 72% are singletons. The sequenced sample was PBMCs. The receptors here all came from a woman aged 45-65 years in good health and CMV-seronegative.

This clone is a singleton in its sample. V usage is TRBV29-1 and J usage is TRBJ2-7; perhaps TRBD1 as D (6 bases). The CDR3 contains 12 residues. The germline CDR1 and CDR2 sequences are SQVTM and ANQGSEA. Trimming removed 5 bases from V and 4 bases from J, with 12 bases in between. The CDR3 region has the DNA TGCAGCGTTACCATGAGGGGGTACGAGCAGTACTTC. Translated: CSVTMRGYEQYF.

V usage is TRBV5-4 and J usage is TRBJ2-4, with 7 bases matching TRBD1. J gave up 7 bases and V 4 bases, and 8 bases lay outside the gene matches. CDR3 length: 14 amino acids. The germline CDR1 and CDR2 sequences are SGHNT and YYREEE (reference sequence). The CDR3 DNA is TGTGCCAGCAGCCGCCGACAGGGCGGCAACATTCAGTACTTC. Protein sequence: CASSRRQGGNIQYF.

The genes are TRBV5-1 and TRBJ1-3, with unresolved D. V gave up 1 base and J gave up 0 bases, with 8 bases separating them. Per germline, CDR1 SGHRS and CDR2 YFSETQ. The CDR3 contains 15 residues. CDR3 nucleotide sequence: TGCGCCAGCAGCTTGTCGGGGATCTCTGGAAACACCATATATTTT. This translates into CASSLSGISGNTIYF.

This chain links TRBV18 with TRBJ1-4; 7 nucleotides line up with TRBD1. The CDR3 has 14 residues. Germline V gene data show CDR1 as KGHSH and CDR2 as LQKENI. With 1 base clipped from V and 8 bases from J, the junction kept 4 bases outside the gene matches. The CDR3 DNA is TGTGCCAGCTCACCACAGGGGGCAAGAGAAAAACTGTTTTTT. Translating gives CASSPQGAREKLFF. The whole variable domain, remainder taken from reference TRBV18 and TRBJ1-4, is NAGVMQNPRHLVRRRGQEARLRCSPMKGHSHVYWYRQLPEEGLKFMVYLQKENIIDESGMPKERFSAEFPKEGPSILRIQQVVRGDSAAYFCASSPQGAREKLFFGSGTQLSVL.

The J gene is TRBJ2-1, the V gene TRBV10-3; 9 nucleotides align to TRBD1. Germline V CDR1 and CDR2: ENHRY, SYGVKD. The CDR3 length is 13 residues. V gave up 10 bases and J gave up 8 bases; unmatched junction bases: 9. CDR3: CANRQGDGDEQFF. CDR3 in DNA: TGTGCCAACAGACAGGGGGACGGAGATGAGCAGTTCTTC.

The V call is TRBV25-1, the J call TRBJ1-2, with D perhaps matching TRBD1 (6 bases). Deletions cut 8 bases from V and 2 bases from J, with 18 bases between. This CDR3 contains 15 residues. CDR1 and CDR2 (germline): MGHDK, SYGVNS. DNA of the CDR3: TGTGCCAGCTGGGGACACAACGCCCCGAACTATGGCTACACCTTC. Protein product: CASWGHNAPNYGYTF.

The chain couples TRBV7-3 to TRBJ1-1; D perhaps matches TRBD1 (5 bases). The germline gives CDR1 SGHTA, CDR2 FQGTGA. V lost 1 base, J lost 1 base, and 19 bases lay in between. The CDR3 totals 18 residues. In DNA form, the CDR3 reads TGTGCCAGCAGCTTAAGGGGGGGAACCCTTGGGCAGAACACTGAAGCTTTCTTT. Residues: CASSLRGGTLGQNTEAFF.

The gene calls are TRBV7-2 and TRBJ2-7, with TRBD2 matching over 11 bases. The CDR3 has 15 amino acids. Losses at the gene ends were 4 bases for V and 4 bases for J; bases not matched to a gene: 6. Germline V gives CDR1 SGHTA, CDR2 FQGNSA. The CDR3 sequence: CASSSLAGGYYEQYF. For the CDR3, the DNA is TGTGCCAGCAGCTCATTAGCGGGAGGGTATTACGAGCAGTACTTC. The entire variable domain, with the rest obtained from reference TRBV7-2 and TRBJ2-7, is as follows: GAGVSQSPSNKVTEKGKDVELRCDPISGHTALYWYRQSLGQGLEFLIYFQGNSAPDKSGLPSDRFSAERTGGSVSTLTIQRTQQEDSAVYLCASSSLAGGYYEQYFGPGTRLTVT.

This clone was picked up one time. An end of the junction differs from the germline gene, which may be a read error. The chain links TRBV5-1 to TRBJ2-1; TRBD2 matches at 7 bases. The CDR3 length is 16 residues. Germline V gives CDR1 SGHRS, CDR2 YFSETQ. CDR3 coding DNA: TGCGCCAGCAGGTTGGAAGCAGGGAGGGGATACAATGAGCAGTTCTTC. Encoded protein: CASRLEAGRGYNEQFF.

V usage is TRBV5-1 and J usage is TRBJ2-1, with 14 nucleotides matching TRBD2. V dropped 4 bases and J dropped 7; count of bases not matched to a gene: 7. Germline loops: CDR1 SGHRS, CDR2 YFSETQ. The CDR3 sequence is 16 residues long. CDR3 protein: CASSEGTSGSLNEQFF. In DNA, the CDR3 is TGCGCCAGCAGCGAAGGGACTAGCGGGAGTCTAAATGAGCAGTTCTTC.

The chain employs TRBV7-8 and TRBJ2-7; D uncertain. The V end was cut by 1 base, the J end by 0 bases, with 13 bases between. Germline assignment: CDR1 SGHVS and CDR2 FQNEAQ. The CDR3 sequence is 16 residues long. The CDR3 DNA reads as TGTGCCAGCAGCTTAGTAGGCAGGCCCTTCTCCTACGAGCAGTACTTC. Its translation: CASSLVGRPFSYEQYF.

The chain employs TRBV2 and TRBJ2-1, with 7 bases fitting TRBD1. This CDR3 contains 12 residues. Germline CDR1 is SNHLY and CDR2 is FYNNEI. Trimming cost V 8 bases and J 6 bases; bases outside gene matches: 4. The CDR3 nucleotides read TGTGCCAGCGGGGACAGCCCCAATGAGCAGTTCTTC. It codes for CASGDSPNEQFF.

The chain is built from TRBV5-1 and TRBJ2-7, with D possibly being TRBD1 (6 bases). Germline V gene sequence: CDR1 SGHRS, CDR2 YFSETQ. The CDR3 runs to 15 residues. Trimming pared 8 bases from V and 1 base from J, leaving 19 bases between. The CDR3 DNA reads as TGCGCCAGTCAAGCGTCAACGGGACATTCCTACGAGCAGTACTTC. Translation gives CASQASTGHSYEQYF.